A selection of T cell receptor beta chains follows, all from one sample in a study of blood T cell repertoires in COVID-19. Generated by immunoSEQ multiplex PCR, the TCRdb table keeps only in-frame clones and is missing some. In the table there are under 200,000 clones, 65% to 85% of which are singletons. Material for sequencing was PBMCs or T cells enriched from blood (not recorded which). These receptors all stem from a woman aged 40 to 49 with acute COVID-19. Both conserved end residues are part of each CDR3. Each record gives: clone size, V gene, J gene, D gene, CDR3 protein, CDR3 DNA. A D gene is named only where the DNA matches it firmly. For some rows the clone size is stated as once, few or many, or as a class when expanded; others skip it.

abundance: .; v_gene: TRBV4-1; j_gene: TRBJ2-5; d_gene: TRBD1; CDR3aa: CASSQEANRGEETQYF; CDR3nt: TGCGCCAGCAGCCAAGAGGCTAACAGGGGAGAGGAGACCCAGTACTTC
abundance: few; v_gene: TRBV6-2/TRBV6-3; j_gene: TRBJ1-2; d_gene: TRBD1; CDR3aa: CASSHDRGADGYTF; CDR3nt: TGTGCCAGCAGCCACGACAGGGGGGCTGATGGCTACACCTTC
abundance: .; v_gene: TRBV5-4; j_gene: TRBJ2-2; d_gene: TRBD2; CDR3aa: CASSRKSSGRVGNTGELFF; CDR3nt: TGTGCCAGCAGCAGGAAATCGAGCGGGAGGGTGGGGAACACCGGGGAGCTGTTTTTT
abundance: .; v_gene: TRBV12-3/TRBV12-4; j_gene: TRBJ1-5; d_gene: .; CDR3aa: CASSLGLQGMHF; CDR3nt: TGTGCCAGCAGTTTAGGTTTACAGGGCATGCATTTT
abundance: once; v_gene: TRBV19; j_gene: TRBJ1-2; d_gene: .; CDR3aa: CASSITGGGYTF; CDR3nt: TGTGCCAGTAGTATCACCGGAGGTGGCTACACCTTC
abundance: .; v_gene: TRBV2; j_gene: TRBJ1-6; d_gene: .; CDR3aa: CASSELGAASPLHF; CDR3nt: TGTGCCAGCAGTGAACTAGGGGCTGCTTCACCCCTCCACTTT
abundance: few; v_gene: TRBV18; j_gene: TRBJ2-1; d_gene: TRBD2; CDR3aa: CASSPRTSGYNEQFF; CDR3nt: TGTGCCAGCTCCCCACGGACTAGCGGATACAATGAGCAGTTCTTC
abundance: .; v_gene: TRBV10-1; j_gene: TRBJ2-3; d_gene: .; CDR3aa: CASSKQGFSDTQYF; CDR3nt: TGCGCCAGCAGCAAGCAGGGGTTTTCAGATACGCAGTATTTT
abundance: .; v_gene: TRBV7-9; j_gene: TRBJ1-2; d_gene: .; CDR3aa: CASSREGGGYGYTF; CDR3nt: TGTGCCAGCAGCCGGGAGGGGGGAGGCTATGGCTACACCTTC
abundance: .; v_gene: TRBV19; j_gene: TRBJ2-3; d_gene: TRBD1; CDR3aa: CASSRGQGADTQYF; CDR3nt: TGTGCCAGTAGCCGAGGACAGGGAGCAGATACGCAGTATTTT
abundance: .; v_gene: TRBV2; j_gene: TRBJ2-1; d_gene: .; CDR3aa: CASSSGFSRYNEQFF; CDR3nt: TGTGCCAGCAGTAGCGGGTTCAGCCGCTACAATGAGCAGTTCTTC
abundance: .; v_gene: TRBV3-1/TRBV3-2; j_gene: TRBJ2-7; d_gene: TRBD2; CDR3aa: CASSPRLAGRVQYF; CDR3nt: TGTGCCAGCAGCCCCCGACTAGCGGGAAGGGTGCAGTACTTC
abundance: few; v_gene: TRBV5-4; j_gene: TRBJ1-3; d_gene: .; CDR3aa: CASREGLTGNTIYF; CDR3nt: TGTGCCAGCAGGGAGGGATTAACTGGAAACACCATATATTTT
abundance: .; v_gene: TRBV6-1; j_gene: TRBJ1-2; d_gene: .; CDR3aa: CASSEVDPSPRGGYTF; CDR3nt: TGTGCCAGCAGTGAAGTAGATCCAAGCCCTAGAGGGGGCTACACCTTC
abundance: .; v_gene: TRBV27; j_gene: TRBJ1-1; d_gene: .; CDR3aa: CASSPARNRATNTEAFF; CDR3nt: TGTGCCAGCAGTCCCGCCCGGAACAGGGCCACTAACACTGAAGCTTTCTTT
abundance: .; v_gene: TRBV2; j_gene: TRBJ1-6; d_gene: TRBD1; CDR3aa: CASSVAGGGNSPLHF; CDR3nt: TGTGCCAGCAGTGTTGCAGGGGGAGGTAATTCACCCCTCCACTTT
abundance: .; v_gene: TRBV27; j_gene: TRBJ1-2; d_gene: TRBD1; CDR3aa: CASSLGPTGDGNYGYTF; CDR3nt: TGTGCCAGCAGTTTGGGACCCACAGGGGATGGTAACTATGGCTACACCTTC
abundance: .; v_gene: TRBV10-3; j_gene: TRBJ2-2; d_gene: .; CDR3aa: CAISGGTGELFF; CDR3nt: TGTGCCATCAGTGGCGGGACCGGGGAGCTGTTTTTT
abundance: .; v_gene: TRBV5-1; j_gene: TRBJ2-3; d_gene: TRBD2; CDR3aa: CASSRLAGGIGGSTDTQYF; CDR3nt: TGCGCCAGCAGCCGACTAGCGGGAGGTATTGGAGGGAGCACAGATACGCAGTATTTT
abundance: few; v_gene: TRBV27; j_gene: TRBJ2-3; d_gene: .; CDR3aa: CASSGGLLPTDTQYF; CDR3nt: TGTGCCAGCAGTGGCGGGCTCCTCCCCACAGATACGCAGTATTTT
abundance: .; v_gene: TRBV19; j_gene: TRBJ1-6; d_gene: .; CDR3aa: CASMEGGDNSPLHF; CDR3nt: TGTGCCAGTATGGAGGGCGGTGATAATTCACCCCTCCACTTT
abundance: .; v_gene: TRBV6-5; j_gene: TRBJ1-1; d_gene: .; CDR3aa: CASSYSKNTEAFF; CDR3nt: TGTGCCAGCAGTTACTCTAAAAACACTGAAGCTTTCTTT
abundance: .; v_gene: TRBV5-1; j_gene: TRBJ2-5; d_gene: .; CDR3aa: CASSLGPAGMETQYF; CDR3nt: TGCGCCAGCAGCTTAGGCCCAGCAGGGATGGAGACCCAGTACTTC
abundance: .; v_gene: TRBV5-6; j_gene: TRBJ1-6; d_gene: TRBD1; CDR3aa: CASSPDRGFDSPLHF; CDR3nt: TGTGCCAGCAGCCCCGACAGGGGGTTTGATTCACCCCTCCACTTT
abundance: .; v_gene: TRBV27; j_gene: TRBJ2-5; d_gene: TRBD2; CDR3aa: CASSGLAGEETQYF; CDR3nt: TGTGCCAGTTCGGGACTAGCGGGAGAAGAGACCCAGTACTTC
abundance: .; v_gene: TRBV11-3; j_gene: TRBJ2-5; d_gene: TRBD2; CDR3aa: CASSLVLSGGPETQYF; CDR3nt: TGTGCCAGCAGCTTAGTACTTTCGGGGGGTCCGGAGACCCAGTACTTC
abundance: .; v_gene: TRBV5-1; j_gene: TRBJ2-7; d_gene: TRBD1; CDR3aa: CASRAGTGSYEQYF; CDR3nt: TGCGCCAGTAGGGCCGGGACAGGCTCCTACGAGCAGTACTTC
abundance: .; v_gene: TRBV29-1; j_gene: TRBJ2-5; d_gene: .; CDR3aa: CSAQGGGETQYF; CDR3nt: TGCAGCGCCCAGGGAGGTGGAGAGACCCAGTACTTC
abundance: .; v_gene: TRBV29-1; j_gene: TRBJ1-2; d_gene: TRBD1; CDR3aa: CSVERQGGLYGYTF; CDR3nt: TGCAGCGTTGAGCGACAGGGGGGTCTGTATGGCTACACCTTC
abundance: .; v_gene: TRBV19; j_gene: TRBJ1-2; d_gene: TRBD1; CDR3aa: CASSILAGQGYGYTF; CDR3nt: TGTGCCAGTAGTATCCTCGCGGGACAGGGATATGGCTACACCTTC
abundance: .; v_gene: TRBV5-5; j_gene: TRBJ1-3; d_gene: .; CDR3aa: CASSLEDRHPGNTIYF; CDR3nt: TGTGCCAGCAGCTTGGAGGACAGACACCCTGGAAACACCATATATTTT
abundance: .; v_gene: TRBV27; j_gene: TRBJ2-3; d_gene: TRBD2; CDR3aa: CASCARLAGGADTQYF; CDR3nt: TGTGCCAGCTGTGCGAGGCTAGCGGGAGGGGCAGATACGCAGTATTTT
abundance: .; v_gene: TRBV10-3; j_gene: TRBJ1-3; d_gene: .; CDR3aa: CAISESVQGSSGNTIYF; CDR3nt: TGTGCCATCAGTGAGTCGGTTCAGGGCTCCTCTGGAAACACCATATATTTT
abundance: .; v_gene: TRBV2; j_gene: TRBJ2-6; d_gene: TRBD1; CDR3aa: CASSFRTGTGGANVLTF; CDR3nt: TGTGCCAGCAGTTTCAGGACAGGGACTGGTGGGGCCAACGTCCTGACTTTC
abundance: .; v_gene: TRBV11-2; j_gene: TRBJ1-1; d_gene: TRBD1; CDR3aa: CASSSQTGDAAFF; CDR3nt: TGTGCCAGCAGCTCTCAAACAGGGGACGCAGCTTTCTTT
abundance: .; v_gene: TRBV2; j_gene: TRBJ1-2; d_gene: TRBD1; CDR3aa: CASSLTGGASYGYTF; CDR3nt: TGTGCCAGCAGCTTAACAGGGGGCGCGTCCTATGGCTACACCTTC
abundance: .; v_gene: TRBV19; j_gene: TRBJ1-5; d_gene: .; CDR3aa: CASSIQNQPQHF; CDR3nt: TGTGCCAGTAGTATACAGAATCAGCCCCAGCATTTT
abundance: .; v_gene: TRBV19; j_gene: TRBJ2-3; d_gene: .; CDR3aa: CASSAGRTDTQYF; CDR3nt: TGTGCCAGTAGTGCGGGACGCACAGATACGCAGTATTTT
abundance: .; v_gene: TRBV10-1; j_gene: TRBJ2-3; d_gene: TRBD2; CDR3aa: CASSEASGRSDTQYF; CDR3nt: TGCGCCAGCAGTGAGGCCAGCGGGAGATCAGATACGCAGTATTTT
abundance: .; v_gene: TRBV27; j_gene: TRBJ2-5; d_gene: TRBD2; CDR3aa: CASSLSRGLAFQYF; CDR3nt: TGTGCCAGCAGTTTATCTAGGGGACTAGCCTTTCAGTACTTC
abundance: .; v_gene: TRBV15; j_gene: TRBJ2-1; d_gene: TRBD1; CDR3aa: CATSRGGTAKNEQFF; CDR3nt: TGTGCCACCAGCAGGGGTGGGACAGCGAAGAATGAGCAGTTCTTC
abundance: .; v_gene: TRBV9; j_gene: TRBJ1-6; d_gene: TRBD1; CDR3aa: CASSTQGGVGPLHF; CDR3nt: TGTGCCAGCAGCACGCAGGGGGGAGTCGGACCCCTCCACTTT
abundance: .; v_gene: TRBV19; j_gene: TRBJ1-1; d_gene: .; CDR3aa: CASTSNAINTEAFF; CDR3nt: TGTGCCAGTACCTCGAACGCTATAAACACTGAAGCTTTCTTT
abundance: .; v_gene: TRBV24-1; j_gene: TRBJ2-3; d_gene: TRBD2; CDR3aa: CATSGRGPDTQYF; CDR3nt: TGTGCCACTAGCGGGAGGGGCCCAGATACGCAGTATTTT
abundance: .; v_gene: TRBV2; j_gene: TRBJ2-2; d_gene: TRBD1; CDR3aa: CASSKDRGRGTGELFF; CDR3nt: TGTGCCAGCAGCAAGGACAGGGGTAGGGGCACCGGGGAGCTGTTTTTT
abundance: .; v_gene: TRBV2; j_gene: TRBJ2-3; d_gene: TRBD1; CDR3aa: CASSDPDRNTQYF; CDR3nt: TGTGCCAGCAGTGACCCGGACAGGAATACGCAGTATTTT
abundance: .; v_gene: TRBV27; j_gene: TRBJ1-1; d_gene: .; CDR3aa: CASSLSPAPSVRAFF; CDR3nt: TGTGCCAGCAGTTTATCGCCTGCCCCATCGGTGAGGGCTTTCTTT
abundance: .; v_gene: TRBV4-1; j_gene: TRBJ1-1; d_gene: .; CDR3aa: CASSQEVSGQQAFF; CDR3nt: TGCGCCAGCAGCCAAGAGGTGTCGGGACAACAAGCTTTCTTT
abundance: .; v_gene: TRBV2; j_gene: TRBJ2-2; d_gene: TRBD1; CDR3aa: CASQDREAGELFF; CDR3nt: TGTGCCAGCCAGGACAGGGAGGCCGGGGAGCTGTTTTTT
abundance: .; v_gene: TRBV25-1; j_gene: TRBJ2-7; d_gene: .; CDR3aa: CASSANEQYF; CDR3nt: TGTGCCAGCAGCGCTAACGAGCAGTACTTC
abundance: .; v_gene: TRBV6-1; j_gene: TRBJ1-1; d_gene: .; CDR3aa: CASSEAARLKGEAFF; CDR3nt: TGTGCCAGCAGTGAAGCGGCCCGCCTAAAGGGGGAAGCTTTCTTT
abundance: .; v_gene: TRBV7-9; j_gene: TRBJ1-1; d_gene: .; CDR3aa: CASSLEGPGTEAFF; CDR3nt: TGTGCCAGCAGCTTAGAGGGGCCAGGCACTGAAGCTTTCTTT